The 26 T cell receptor beta chains below were found in one sample sequenced in a study of blood T cell repertoires in COVID-19. Data came from immunoSEQ multiplex PCR; TCRdb stores just in-frame clones and leaves some out. The sample has about 180,000 clones; 70% to 90% are singletons. The sequenced sample consisted of peripheral blood. The receptors were gathered from a man between 50 and 59 years old with active or convalescent COVID-19.

The rearrangement links TRBV11-2 to TRBJ2-5, with 9 bases aligning to TRBD1. V was clipped by 3 bases and J by 3 bases; unmatched bases: 5. The germline CDR1 and CDR2 sequences are SGHAT and FQNNGV. The CDR3 has 15 residues. The CDR3 here is CASSFTGTGKETQYF. In DNA form, the CDR3 reads TGTGCCAGCAGCTTTACCGGGACAGGGAAAGAGACCCAGTACTTC.

The V call is TRBV6-5, the J call TRBJ1-6; 9 nucleotides align to TRBD1. The V gene's germline CDR1 is MNHEY and CDR2 SVGAGI. The CDR3 runs to 14 residues. The V segment lost 6 bases and the J segment 14 bases; nucleotides outside the gene matches: 11. The CDR3 DNA is TGTGCCAGCAGGATCCGGGACAGGGAGCCCTCCCTCCACTTT. This codes for CASRIRDREPSLHF.

This rearrangement joins TRBV11-1 to TRBJ2-5; a possible D gene is TRBD1 (5 bases). Germline-derived CDR1 and CDR2 are SGHAT and FQDESV (reference sequence). This CDR3 comprises 14 residues. Trimming left V 5 bases short and J 4 bases short, with 14 bases between. CDR3 DNA: TGTGCCAGCAGCCCCCCTTACAGGAGAGAGACCCAGTACTTC. This codes for CASSPPYRRETQYF. The full variable domain, in which reference TRBV11-1 and TRBJ2-5 provide the parts outside the CDR3, is EAEVAQSPRYKITEKSQAVAFWCDPISGHATLYWYRQILGQGPELLVQFQDESVVDDSQLPKDRFSAERLKGVDSTLKIQPAELGDSAMYLCASSPPYRRETQYFGPGTRLLVL.

V usage is TRBV19 and J usage is TRBJ1-5; 7 nucleotides agree with TRBD1. CDR1 and CDR2 (germline): LNHDA, SQIVND (reference sequence). CDR3 length: 15 amino acids. V was clipped by 6 bases and J by 4 bases; unmatched bases: 9. CDR3 sequence: CASRTGSPTNQPQHF. DNA for the CDR3: TGTGCCAGTAGGACAGGGTCCCCAACAAATCAGCCCCAGCATTTT. Together with reference TRBV19 and TRBJ1-5, the CDR3 gives the full variable domain: DGGITQSPKYLFRKEGQNVTLSCEQNLNHDAMYWYRQDPGQGLRLIYYSQIVNDFQKGDIAEGYSVSREKKESFPLTVTSAQKNPTAFYLCASRTGSPTNQPQHFGDGTRLSIL.

The genes are TRBV9 and TRBJ1-1, with 8 nucleotides matching TRBD1. CDR1 is SGDLS, CDR2 YYNGEE, per germline. J lost 4 bases, V lost 3 bases, and 17 bases had no gene match. The CDR3 contains 18 residues. Here the CDR3 DNA reads TGTGCCAGCAGCGGACCCTTACTTCAGGGGGCCCCACTCACTGAAGCTTTCTTT. Its translation is CASSGPLLQGAPLTEAFF.

This clone was counted at least ten times. This rearrangement joins TRBV10-2 to TRBJ2-7, with D hard to call. This CDR3 has 15 amino acids. CDR1 is WSHSY and CDR2 is SAAADI in the germline V gene. The V end lost 0 bases, the J end lost 6 bases, and 15 bases lay between the germline ends. CDR3 DNA sequence: TGCGCCAGCAGTGAGTCGATCCGGAAGAGGTTCGAGCAGTACTTC. The encoded protein is CASSESIRKRFEQYF.

This clone was seen a few times. The chain is built from TRBV18 and TRBJ1-6, with 7 bases that match TRBD1. The germline V gene encodes CDR1 KGHSH and CDR2 LQKENI. V lost 4 bases and J lost 9; bases outside the gene matches: 9. This CDR3 is built from 15 residues. CDR3 amino acids: CASSLDRPPFSPLHF. CDR3 DNA: TGTGCCAGCTCACTGGACAGGCCCCCGTTTTCACCCCTCCACTTT.

This sequence joins TRBV12-3 or TRBV12-4 and TRBJ1-2, with a possible D match to TRBD1 (5 bases). The CDR3 spans 12 residues. V shed 4 bases and J shed 8 bases, with 11 bases lying between them. CDR3 sequence: CASSSGRGGYTF. The CDR3 DNA follows: TGTGCCAGCAGTTCAGGGCGGGGCGGCTACACCTTC.

CDR3 residues: CASSIDSSNQPQHF. Here the CDR3 DNA reads TGTGCCAGCAGTATCGACTCTAGCAATCAGCCCCAGCATTTT. V and J are TRBV7-9 and TRBJ1-5; D ambiguous. The germline CDR1 and CDR2 sequences are SEHNR and FQNEAQ (reference sequence). This CDR3 contains 14 residues. V was cut by 6 bases and J by 0 bases, with 9 bases left in between.

On this clone itself: One end of the junction does not line up with germline, which may come from a read error. This chain uses TRBV2 with TRBJ2-7, with 11 bases matching TRBD2. Germline CDR1 reads SNHLY; CDR2 reads FYNNEI. The CDR3 runs 13 residues. CDR3 sequence: CASSGSGRGFSGF. The CDR3 DNA reads TGTGCCAGCAGTGGTAGCGGGAGGGGATTCTCGGGGTTC.

On this clone itself: This same CDR3 is encoded by further DNA sequences in the sample. The chain recombines TRBV4-3 with TRBJ1-5, with 9 bases aligning to TRBD1. The CDR3 contains 16 residues. Per the germline V gene, CDR1 is LGHNA and CDR2 is YSLEER. The V segment lost 0 bases and the J segment 5 bases; nucleotides outside the gene matches: 5. The CDR3 coding sequence is TGCGCCAGCAGCCAAGATCTGGGACAGGGTGATCAGCCCCAGCATTTT. The encoded protein is CASSQDLGQGDQPQHF.

The rearrangement links TRBV21-1 to TRBJ2-1; the table calls TRBD2, which could not be checked here. TRBV21-1 is annotated as a pseudogene. This CDR3 spans 14 amino acids. CDR3 amino acids: CASSKVRRVDEQFF. Written as DNA, the CDR3 is TGTGCCAGCAGCAAAGTGCGGCGGGTGGATGAGCAGTTCTTC.

V is TRBV7-2 and J is TRBJ1-6, with TRBD1 matching 8 bases. Germline V gene lookup returns CDR1 SGHTA and CDR2 FQGNSA. V shed 5 bases and J 9 bases; nucleotides not matched to a gene: 3. The CDR3 length is 13 residues. The DNA for the CDR3 is TGTGCCAGCAGCACGGACAGGGTTTCACCCCTCCACTTT. Amino acids: CASSTDRVSPLHF. The whole variable domain, remainder taken from reference TRBV7-2 and TRBJ1-6, is GAGVSQSPSNKVTEKGKDVELRCDPISGHTALYWYRQSLGQGLEFLIYFQGNSAPDKSGLPSDRFSAERTGGSVSTLTIQRTQQEDSAVYLCASSTDRVSPLHFGNGTRLTVT.

This clone showed up just once. This chain joins TRBV18 and TRBJ2-5; no firm D call. CDR1 and CDR2 from the germline V gene are KGHSH and LQKENI. The CDR3 covers 11 residues. Trimming cost V 3 bases and J 3 bases, with 2 bases left between them. The CDR3 nucleotides are TGTGCCAGCTCACCTAAAGAGACCCAGTACTTC. Translating gives CASSPKETQYF.

This clone came up a few times. The chain recombines TRBV30 with TRBJ1-5; maybe TRBD1 (6 bases). The V and J ends lost 3 bases and 4 bases respectively, with 13 bases between them. The CDR3 runs 14 residues. CDR1 is GTSNPN and CDR2 is SVGIG in the germline V gene (reference sequence). In DNA, the CDR3 is TGTGCCTGGAGATCGGGACAACCAAATCAGCCCCAGCATTTT. This gives the protein CAWRSGQPNQPQHF.

The gene calls are TRBV21-1 and TRBJ1-3. TRBV21-1 corresponds to a pseudogene. The CDR3 has 14 residues. Here the CDR3 reads CASSKNGVGNTIYF. CDR3 sequence (DNA): TGTGCCAGCAGCAAAAACGGGGTAGGAAACACCATATATTTT.

The V and J genes are TRBV11-3 and TRBJ2-2; the D gene is possibly TRBD1 (6 bases). V gave up 4 bases and J gave up 4 bases, with 25 bases separating them. Germline loops: CDR1 SGHNT, CDR2 YENEEA. The CDR3 is made up of 19 amino acids. The CDR3 coding sequence is TGTGCCAGCAGCTCGGAAGGTTGGGGCAGGGGAGCGAGCACCGGGGAGCTGTTTTTT. It translates to CASSSEGWGRGASTGELFF.

This chain uses TRBV6-2 or TRBV6-3 with TRBJ1-2; TRBD1 might be the D (6 bases). CDR1 is MNHEY, CDR2 SVGEGT, per germline. The V end was cut by 0 bases, the J end by 1 base, with 9 bases between. There are 15 residues in the CDR3. The CDR3 region is CASSYSRTDNYGYTF. CDR3 bases: TGTGCCAGCAGTTACTCGAGGACAGATAACTATGGCTACACCTTC.

The CDR3 sequence: CATSRDRLAGVGEQFF. The DNA of the CDR3 is TGTGCCACCAGCAGAGATAGACTAGCGGGAGTCGGTGAGCAGTTCTTC. J is TRBJ2-1 and V is TRBV15, with 12 nucleotides matching TRBD2. V was clipped by 0 bases and J by 9 bases; unmatched bases: 6. The CDR3 extends over 16 amino acids. CDR1 and CDR2 (germline): LNHNV, YYDKDF (reference sequence).

In this sample, this clone is large. The sample contains more than one DNA sequence encoding this CDR3. The V and J genes are TRBV18 and TRBJ2-3, with D possibly TRBD2 on 6 matching bases. Germline V lookup: CDR1 KGHSH, CDR2 LQKENI. V lost 4 bases and J lost 6, with 11 bases in between. The CDR3 has 13 residues. The CDR3 loop reads CASSRAGGDTQYF. CDR3 DNA: TGTGCCAGCTCACGGGCAGGAGGGGATACGCAGTATTTT.

This clone was detected once. V gene TRBV30 combines with J gene TRBJ2-7, with TRBD1 identical over 8 bases. V shed 0 bases and J 2 bases; nucleotides not matched to a gene: 3. Germline-derived CDR1 and CDR2 are GTSNPN and SVGIG (reference sequence). This CDR3 region has 14 residues. The DNA for the CDR3 is TGTGCCTGGAGTGTGGCAGGGGGCCCCTACGAGCAGTACTTC. Its protein is CAWSVAGGPYEQYF.

J is TRBJ1-2 and V is TRBV6-5; D is uncertain. This CDR3 has 15 amino acids. Germline V lookup: CDR1 MNHEY, CDR2 SVGAGI. V lost 6 bases and J 0 bases, leaving 14 bases between the germline ends. CDR3 region: CASRPDIHTNYGYTF. CDR3 nucleotides: TGTGCCAGCAGACCCGACATTCATACTAACTATGGCTACACCTTC.

This chain uses TRBV19 with TRBJ1-1; no definite D call. Trimming took 7 bases from V and 1 from J, leaving 10 bases between them. Germline V gives CDR1 LNHDA, CDR2 SQIVND (reference sequence). The CDR3 length is 13 residues. DNA of the CDR3: TGTGCCAGTACACCTTCGGGGAACACTGAAGCTTTCTTT. Amino acids: CASTPSGNTEAFF.

Comments on this clone: The sample has other DNA sequences that encode this CDR3 too. The V call is TRBV7-2, the J call TRBJ2-1; 8 bases fit TRBD2. V lost 1 base to trimming and J lost 8 bases; unmatched junction nucleotides: 4. There are 14 residues in the CDR3. Germline CDR1 SGHTA, CDR2 FQGNSA. CDR3 nucleotide sequence: TGTGCCAGCAGCTTAGGGGCGCGGGGGGATGAGCAGTTCTTC. It specifies CASSLGARGDEQFF.

This clone was counted once. This rearrangement joins TRBV24-1 to TRBJ2-3, with D tentatively TRBD2 (5 bases). Deletions cut 5 bases from V and 5 bases from J, with 13 bases between. Per the germline V gene, CDR1 is KGHDR and CDR2 is SFDVKD. The CDR3 is made up of 14 amino acids. CDR3 region: CATSGETPLDTQYF. The CDR3 DNA sequence: TGTGCCACCAGTGGGGAGACACCTCTAGATACGCAGTATTTT.

The chain employs TRBV5-6 and TRBJ1-4; tentative D call: TRBD1 (5 bases). Germline-derived CDR1 and CDR2 are SGHDT and YYEEEE. V dropped 4 bases and J dropped 0 bases, with 10 bases sitting between them. This CDR3 contains 15 residues. The CDR3 DNA sequence: TGTGCCAGCAGCCCCCGGACAACAACTAATGAAAAACTGTTTTTT. Its protein product is CASSPRTTTNEKLFF.